In this sample, the clone carrying this TCR beta chain turned up once. What it binds is unknown. This sample was taken from a study of T cell responses to AZD1222 COVID-19 vaccine. J was trimmed by 1 base and V by 3 bases; bases with no gene match: 5. Germline V gives CDR1 SGHRS, CDR2 YFSETQ. This CDR3 comprises 15 residues. Study-level points and caveats: White British people made up most donors, females outnumbered males, and clonal diversity was possibly underestimated. None of the repertoires were sampled until the peak T cell response had passed. Reportedly, nearly half the spike-specific TCRs target unmutated variant regions.

Sequencing used immunoSEQ multiplex PCR; TCRdb keeps in-frame clones, though not all of them. The sample holds some 200,000 clones, 80% to 95% seen once. Second-dose schedules of about 4 or about 12 weeks were combined. Sequenced material: peripheral blood, taken 28 days after the second AZD1222 dose. The sequence came from an adult who received the AZD1222 COVID-19 vaccine. This chain joins TRBV5-1 and TRBJ2-7; 9 positions agree with TRBD1. DNA for the CDR3: TGCGCCAGCAGCTCTACAGGGGGCTTGTCCTACGAGCAGTACTTC. Its translation is CASSSTGGLSYEQYF.